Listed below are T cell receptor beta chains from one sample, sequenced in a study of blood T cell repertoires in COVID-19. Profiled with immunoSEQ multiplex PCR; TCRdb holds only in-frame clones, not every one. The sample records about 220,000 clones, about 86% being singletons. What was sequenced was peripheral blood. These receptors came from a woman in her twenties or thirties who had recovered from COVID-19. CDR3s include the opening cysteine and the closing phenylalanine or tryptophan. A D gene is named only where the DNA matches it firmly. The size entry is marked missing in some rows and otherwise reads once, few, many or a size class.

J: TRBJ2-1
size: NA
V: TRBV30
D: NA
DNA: TGTGCCTGGATTGCCAGTTCAGCCTACAATGAGCAGTTCTTC
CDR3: CAWIASSAYNEQFF

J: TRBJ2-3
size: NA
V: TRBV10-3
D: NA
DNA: TGTGCCATCAGTGACCCCGGGAGATCGGTAGATACGCAGTATTTT
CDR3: CAISDPGRSVDTQYF

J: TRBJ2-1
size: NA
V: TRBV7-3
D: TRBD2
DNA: TGTGCCAGCAGCTTAAACGGGGGGTTCTCCTACAATGAGCAGTTCTTC
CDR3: CASSLNGGFSYNEQFF

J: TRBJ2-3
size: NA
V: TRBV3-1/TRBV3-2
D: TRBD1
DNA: TGTGCCAGCAGCCCTACAGGGGGTAACACAGATACGCAGTATTTT
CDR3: CASSPTGGNTDTQYF

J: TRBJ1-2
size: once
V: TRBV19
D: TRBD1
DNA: TGTGCCAGTAGTATCGGGCAGGGGGCCCTATATGGCTACACCTTC
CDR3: CASSIGQGALYGYTF

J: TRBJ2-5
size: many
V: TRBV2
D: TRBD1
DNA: TGTGCCAGCACTACGACAGGGAGAGACCAGTACTTC
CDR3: CASTTTGRDQYF

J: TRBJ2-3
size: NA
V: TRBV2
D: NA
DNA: TGTGCCAGCAGCAGGGTTAGGGTGGATACGCAGTATTTT
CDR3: CASSRVRVDTQYF

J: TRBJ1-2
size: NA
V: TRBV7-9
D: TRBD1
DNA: TGTGCCAGCAGTAATGAACAGGGGGCGAGCTACACCTTC
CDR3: CASSNEQGASYTF

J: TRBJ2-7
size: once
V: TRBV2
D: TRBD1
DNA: TGTGCCAGCAGTGGAGACGGGACAGGGACCTACGAGCAGTACTTC
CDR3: CASSGDGTGTYEQYF

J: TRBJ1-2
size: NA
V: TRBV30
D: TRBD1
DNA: TGTGCCTGGGGGCGACAGGGGGCCTACACCTTC
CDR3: CAWGRQGAYTF

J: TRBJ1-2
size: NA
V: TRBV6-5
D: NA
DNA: TGTGCCAGCAGCTTACGCCCCAGAGGTGGCTACACCTTC
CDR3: CASSLRPRGGYTF

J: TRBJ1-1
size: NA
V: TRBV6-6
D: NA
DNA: TGTGCCAGCAGTTACTCGGAAACAGGGAGTGGCACTGAAGCTTTCTTT
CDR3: CASSYSETGSGTEAFF

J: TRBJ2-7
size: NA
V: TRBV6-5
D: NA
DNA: TGTGCCAGCAGATCGACAGCACTGAGCTCCTACGAGCAGTACTTC
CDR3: CASRSTALSSYEQYF

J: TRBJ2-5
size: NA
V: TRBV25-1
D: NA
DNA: TGTGCCAGCAGCCAAGTCCGGGTGGCGGGCAGCCAAGAGACCCAGTACTTC
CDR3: CASSQVRVAGSQETQYF

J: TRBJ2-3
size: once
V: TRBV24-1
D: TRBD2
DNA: TGTGCCACCAGTGGTCAAGCGGGAGATCAGGCAGATACGCAGTATTTT
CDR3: CATSGQAGDQADTQYF